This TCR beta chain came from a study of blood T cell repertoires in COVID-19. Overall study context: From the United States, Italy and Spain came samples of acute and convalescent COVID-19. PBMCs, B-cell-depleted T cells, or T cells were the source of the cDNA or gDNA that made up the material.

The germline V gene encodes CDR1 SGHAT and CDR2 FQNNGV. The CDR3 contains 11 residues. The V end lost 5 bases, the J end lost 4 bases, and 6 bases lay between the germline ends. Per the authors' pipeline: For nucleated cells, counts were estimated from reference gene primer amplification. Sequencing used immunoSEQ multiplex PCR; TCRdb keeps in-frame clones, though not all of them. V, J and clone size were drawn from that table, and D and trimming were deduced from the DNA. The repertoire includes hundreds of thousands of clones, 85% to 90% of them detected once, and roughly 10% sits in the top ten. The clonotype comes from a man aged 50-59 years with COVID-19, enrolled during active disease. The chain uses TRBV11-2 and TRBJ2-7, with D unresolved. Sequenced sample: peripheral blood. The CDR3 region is CASSPVYEQYF. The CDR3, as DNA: TGTGCCAGCAGCCCCGTATACGAGCAGTACTTC.